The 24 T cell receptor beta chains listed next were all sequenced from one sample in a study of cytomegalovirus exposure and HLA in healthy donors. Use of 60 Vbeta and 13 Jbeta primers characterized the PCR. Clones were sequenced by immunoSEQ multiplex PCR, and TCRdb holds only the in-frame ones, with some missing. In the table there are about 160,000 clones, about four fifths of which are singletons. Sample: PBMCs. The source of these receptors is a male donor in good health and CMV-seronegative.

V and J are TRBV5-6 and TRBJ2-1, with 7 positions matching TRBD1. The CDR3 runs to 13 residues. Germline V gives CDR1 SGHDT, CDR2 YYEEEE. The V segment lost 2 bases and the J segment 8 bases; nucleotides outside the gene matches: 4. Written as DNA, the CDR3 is TGTGCCAGCAGCTTAAGGGGGCCCGATGAGCAGTTCTTC. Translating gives CASSLRGPDEQFF. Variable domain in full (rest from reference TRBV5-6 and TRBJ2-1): DAGVTQSPTHLIKTRGQQVTLRCSPKSGHDTVSWYQQALGQGPQFIFQYYEEEERQRGNFPDRFSGHQFPNYSSELNVNALLLGDSALYLCASSLRGPDEQFFGPGTRLTVL.

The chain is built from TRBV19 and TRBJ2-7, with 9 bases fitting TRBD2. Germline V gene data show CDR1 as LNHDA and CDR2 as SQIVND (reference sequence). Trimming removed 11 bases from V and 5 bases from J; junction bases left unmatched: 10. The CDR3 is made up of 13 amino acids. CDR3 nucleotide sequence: TGTGCCGTGGGGGCTAGCGGGATGGACGAGCAGTACTTC. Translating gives CAVGASGMDEQYF.

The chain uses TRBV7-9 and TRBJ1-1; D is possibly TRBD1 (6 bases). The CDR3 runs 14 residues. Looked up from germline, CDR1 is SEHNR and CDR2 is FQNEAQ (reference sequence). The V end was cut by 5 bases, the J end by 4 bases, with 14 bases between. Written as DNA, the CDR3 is TGTGCCAGCAGCCCGCGACAGGTCTCCACTGAAGCTTTCTTT. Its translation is CASSPRQVSTEAFF.

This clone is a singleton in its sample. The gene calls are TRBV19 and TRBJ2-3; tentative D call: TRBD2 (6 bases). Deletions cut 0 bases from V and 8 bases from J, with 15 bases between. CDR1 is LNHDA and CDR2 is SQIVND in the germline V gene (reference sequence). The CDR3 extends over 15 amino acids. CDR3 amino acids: CASSIDPQRAGTQYF. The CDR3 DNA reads TGTGCCAGTAGTATAGATCCTCAGCGGGCCGGTACGCAGTATTTT.

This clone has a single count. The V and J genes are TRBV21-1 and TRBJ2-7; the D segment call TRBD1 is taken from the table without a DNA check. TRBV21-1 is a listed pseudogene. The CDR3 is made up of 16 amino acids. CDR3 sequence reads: CASSSLPLDRAYEQYF. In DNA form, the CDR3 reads TGTGCCAGCAGCTCTTTACCCCTGGACAGGGCCTACGAGCAGTACTTC.

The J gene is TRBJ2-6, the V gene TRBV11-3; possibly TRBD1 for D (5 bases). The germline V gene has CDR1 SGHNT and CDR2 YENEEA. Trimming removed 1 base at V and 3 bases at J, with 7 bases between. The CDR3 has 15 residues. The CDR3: CASSLAGFGANVLTF. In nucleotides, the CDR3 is TGTGCCAGCAGCTTAGCAGGGTTTGGGGCCAACGTCCTGACTTTC.

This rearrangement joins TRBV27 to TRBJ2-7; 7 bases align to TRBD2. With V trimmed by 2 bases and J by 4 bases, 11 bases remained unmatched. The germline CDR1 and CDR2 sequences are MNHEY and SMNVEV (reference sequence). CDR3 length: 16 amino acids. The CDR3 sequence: CASSLLGRREWYEQYF. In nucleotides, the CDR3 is TGTGCCAGCAGTTTACTCGGTCGGCGGGAGTGGTACGAGCAGTACTTC.

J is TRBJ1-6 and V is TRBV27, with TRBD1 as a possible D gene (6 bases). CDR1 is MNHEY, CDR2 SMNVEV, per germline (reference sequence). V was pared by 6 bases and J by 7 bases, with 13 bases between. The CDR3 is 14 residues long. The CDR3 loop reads CASRVDRINSPLHF. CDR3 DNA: TGTGCCAGCAGAGTAGACAGGATCAATTCACCCCTCCACTTT.

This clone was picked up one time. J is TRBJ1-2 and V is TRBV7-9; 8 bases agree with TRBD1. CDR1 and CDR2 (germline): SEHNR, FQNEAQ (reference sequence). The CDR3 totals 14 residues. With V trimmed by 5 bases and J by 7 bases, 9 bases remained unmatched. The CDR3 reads CASSTLDRDGGYTF. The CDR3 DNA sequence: TGTGCCAGCAGCACCCTGGACAGGGATGGTGGCTACACCTTC. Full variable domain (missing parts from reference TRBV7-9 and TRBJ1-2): DTGVSQNPRHKITKRGQNVTFRCDPISEHNRLYWYRQTLGQGPEFLTYFQNEAQLEKSRLLSDRFSAERPKGSFSTLEIQRTEQGDSAMYLCASSTLDRDGGYTFGSGTRLTVV.

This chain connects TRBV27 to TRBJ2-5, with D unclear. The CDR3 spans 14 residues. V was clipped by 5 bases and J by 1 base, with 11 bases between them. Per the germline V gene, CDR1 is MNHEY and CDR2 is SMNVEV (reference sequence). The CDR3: CASSPSARQETQYF. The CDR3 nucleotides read TGTGCCAGCAGTCCCAGCGCCCGCCAAGAGACCCAGTACTTC.

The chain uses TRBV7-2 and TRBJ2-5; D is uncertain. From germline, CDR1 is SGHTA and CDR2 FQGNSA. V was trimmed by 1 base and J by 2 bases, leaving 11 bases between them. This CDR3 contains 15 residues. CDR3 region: CASSLELNRQETQYF. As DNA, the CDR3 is TGTGCCAGCAGCTTAGAATTGAACAGACAAGAGACCCAGTACTTC.

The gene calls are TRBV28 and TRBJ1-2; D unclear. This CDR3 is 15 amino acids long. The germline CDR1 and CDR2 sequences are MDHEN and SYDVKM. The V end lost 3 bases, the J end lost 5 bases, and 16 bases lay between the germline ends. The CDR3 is CASSFSGQRIYGYTF. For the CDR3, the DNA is TGTGCCAGCAGTTTCTCGGGCCAGCGGATATATGGCTACACCTTC.

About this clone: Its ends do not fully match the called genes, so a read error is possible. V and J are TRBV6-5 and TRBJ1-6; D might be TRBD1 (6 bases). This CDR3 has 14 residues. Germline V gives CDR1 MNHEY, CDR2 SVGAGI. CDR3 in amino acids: CVVGRQGYNSPLHF. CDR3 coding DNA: TGCGTGGTTGGTCGGCAGGGGTATAATTCACCCCTCCACTTT.

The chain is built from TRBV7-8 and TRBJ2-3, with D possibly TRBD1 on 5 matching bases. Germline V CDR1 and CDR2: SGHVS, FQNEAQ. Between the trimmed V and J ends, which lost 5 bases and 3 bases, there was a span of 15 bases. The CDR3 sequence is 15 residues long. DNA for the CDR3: TGTGCCAGCAGCCCGTTCACTGGGGCGACAGATACGCAGTATTTT. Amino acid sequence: CASSPFTGATDTQYF.

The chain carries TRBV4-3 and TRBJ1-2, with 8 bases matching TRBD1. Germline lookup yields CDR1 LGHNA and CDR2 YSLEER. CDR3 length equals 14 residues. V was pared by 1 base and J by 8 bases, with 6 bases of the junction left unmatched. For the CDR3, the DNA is TGCGCCAGCAGCCAAGGGGACAGGTCCAGCGGCTACACCTTC. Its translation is CASSQGDRSSGYTF.

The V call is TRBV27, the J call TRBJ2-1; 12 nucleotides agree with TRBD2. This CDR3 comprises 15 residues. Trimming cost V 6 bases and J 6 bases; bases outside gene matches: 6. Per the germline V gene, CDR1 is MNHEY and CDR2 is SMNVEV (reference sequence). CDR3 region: CASSYTSGGPNEQFF. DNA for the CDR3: TGTGCCAGCAGCTATACTAGCGGGGGGCCCAATGAGCAGTTCTTC.

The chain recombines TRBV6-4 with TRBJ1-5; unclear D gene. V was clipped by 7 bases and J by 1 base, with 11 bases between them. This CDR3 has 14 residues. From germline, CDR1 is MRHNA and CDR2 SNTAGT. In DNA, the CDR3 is TGTGCCAGCATAGAATCGGGGAGCAATCAGCCCCAGCATTTT. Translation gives CASIESGSNQPQHF.

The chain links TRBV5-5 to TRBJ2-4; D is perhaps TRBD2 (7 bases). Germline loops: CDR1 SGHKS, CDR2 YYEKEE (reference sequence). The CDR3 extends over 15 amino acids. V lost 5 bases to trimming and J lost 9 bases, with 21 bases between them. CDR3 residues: CASRTTGSGVAIQYF. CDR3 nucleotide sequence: TGTGCCAGCAGAACCACAGGGAGCGGGGTTGCCATTCAGTACTTC.

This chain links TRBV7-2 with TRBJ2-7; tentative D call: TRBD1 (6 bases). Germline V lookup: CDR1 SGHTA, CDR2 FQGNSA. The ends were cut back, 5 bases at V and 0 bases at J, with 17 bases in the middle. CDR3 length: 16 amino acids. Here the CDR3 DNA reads TGTGCCAGCAGCCCCCGGACAGCTGAACCCTCCTACGAGCAGTACTTC. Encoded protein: CASSPRTAEPSYEQYF.

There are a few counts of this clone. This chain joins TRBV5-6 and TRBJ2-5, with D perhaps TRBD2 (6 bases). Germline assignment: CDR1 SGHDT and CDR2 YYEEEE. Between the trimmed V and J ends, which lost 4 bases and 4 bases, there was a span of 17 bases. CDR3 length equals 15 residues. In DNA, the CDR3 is TGTGCCAGCAGCGGGAGGACACGGAGGGGAGAGACCCAGTACTTC. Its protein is CASSGRTRRGETQYF.

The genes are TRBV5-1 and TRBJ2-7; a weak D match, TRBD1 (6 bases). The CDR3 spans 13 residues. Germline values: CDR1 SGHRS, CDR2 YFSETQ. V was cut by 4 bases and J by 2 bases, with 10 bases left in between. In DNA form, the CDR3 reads TGCGCCAGCAGCCAGGGACACCCCTACGAGCAGTACTTC. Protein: CASSQGHPYEQYF.

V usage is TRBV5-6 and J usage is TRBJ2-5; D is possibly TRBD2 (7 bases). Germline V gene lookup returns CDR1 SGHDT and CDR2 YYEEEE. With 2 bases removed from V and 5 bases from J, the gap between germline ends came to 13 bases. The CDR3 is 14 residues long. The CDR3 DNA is TGTGCCAGCAGCTTCGGCGGGGGCTGGGAGACCCAGTACTTC. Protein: CASSFGGGWETQYF.

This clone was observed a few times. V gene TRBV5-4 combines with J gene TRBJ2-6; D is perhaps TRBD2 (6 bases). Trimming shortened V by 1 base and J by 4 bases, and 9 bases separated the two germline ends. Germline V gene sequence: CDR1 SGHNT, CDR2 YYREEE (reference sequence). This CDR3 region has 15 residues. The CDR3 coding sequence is TGTGCCAGCAGCTTGACGGGGGAAGGGGCCAACGTCCTGACTTTC. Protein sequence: CASSLTGEGANVLTF.

CDR3 residues: CASSLVGRGRGNTEAFF. The CDR3 DNA sequence: TGCGCCAGCAGCTTGGTTGGCAGGGGGCGGGGGAACACTGAAGCTTTCTTT. The V call is TRBV5-1, the J call TRBJ1-1; 8 bases match TRBD1. J gave up 1 base and V 0 bases, and 8 bases lay outside the gene matches. Per the germline V gene, CDR1 is SGHRS and CDR2 is YFSETQ. CDR3 length equals 17 residues.